This T cell receptor beta chain was captured in a study of T cell repertoires in cytomegalovirus infection (dated by TCRdb to the late 2010s). Notes on the research overall: Donor HLA type was relevant to the analysis, as public TCR beta signatures indicated carriage of CMV infection together with the matching HLA type. General conclusions and limits of the study: The ex vivo response was dominated by HLA-C-restricted CMV-specific TCR beta clonotypes, which also provided the single most frequent clonotype in two of eight donors. Carriers of CMV infection plus the relevant HLA type were discriminated by the cumulative frequency of public TCR beta family members in the study cohort and in an independent approximately 400-donor cohort.

For sequencing, an Illumina HiSeq 1500 was employed. Using fastp trimming at Q25 and MiXCR clonotype assembly, TCRdb reanalyzed the public sequencing data and kept in-frame beta chains. Identical CDR3 protein sequences are pooled into one entry, listed with their most common genes and DNA. Present in this sample are about 130,000 distinct CDR3 sequences, more than 20% of which were seen just once. The ten most abundant clones make up about a third of the sample. Comment on this clonotype: It lacks a known antigen. No per-base quality is available; no much larger clone lies one base away.

The sequencing input was PBMCs, sequenced either directly or after in vitro stimulation (not recorded which). This receptor was obtained from a human donor in good health (CMV status not recorded). Some clones in this sample may be carry-over from other donors' samples.

CDR3 region: CASSVSGGAPAYEQYF. DNA sequence: TGTGCCAGCAGCGTTTCGGGCGGGGCCCCAGCCTACGAGCAGTACTTC. Recombination connected TRBV9 to TRBJ2-7; the D gene is possibly TRBD2, with 6 bases matching. From the germline V gene, CDR1 is SGDLS and CDR2 is YYNGEE. The CDR3 has 16 amino acids, counting the end cysteine and phenylalanine. CDR3 DNA is the only sequence kept; it has 48 bases, read in frame from the first base. The trim is 2 bases for V and 2 bases for J, with a gap of 17 bases between the germline ends.